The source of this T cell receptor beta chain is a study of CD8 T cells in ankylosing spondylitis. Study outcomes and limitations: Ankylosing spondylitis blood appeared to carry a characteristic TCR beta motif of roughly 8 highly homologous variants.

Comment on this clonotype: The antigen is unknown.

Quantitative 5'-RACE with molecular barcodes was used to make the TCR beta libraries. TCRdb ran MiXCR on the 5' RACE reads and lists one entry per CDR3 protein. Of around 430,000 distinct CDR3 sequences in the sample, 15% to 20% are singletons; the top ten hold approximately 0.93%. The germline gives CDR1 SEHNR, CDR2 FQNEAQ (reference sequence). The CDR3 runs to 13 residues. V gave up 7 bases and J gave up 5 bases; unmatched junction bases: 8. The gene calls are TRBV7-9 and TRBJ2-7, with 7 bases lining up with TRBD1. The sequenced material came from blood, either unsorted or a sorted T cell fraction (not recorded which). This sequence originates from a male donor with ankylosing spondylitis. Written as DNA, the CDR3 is TGTGCCAGCACGAGACAGGGCAGGGACGAGCAGTACTTC. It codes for CASTRQGRDEQYF.